The entry that follows covers one T cell receptor (beta chain) sequence. The entry originates in a study of blood T cell repertoires in COVID-19. Study summary: Acute-phase and convalescent COVID-19 samples originated in the United States, Italy and Spain. In each case, the material was cDNA or gDNA derived from T cells, B-cell-depleted T cells, or PBMCs.

Original methodology: Cell counts per sample came from amplifying reference gene primers. Profiled with immunoSEQ multiplex PCR; TCRdb holds only in-frame clones, not every one. V and J calls plus clone size are reproduced from that table; the DNA served to infer D and trimming. The sample holds 140,000 or so clones, 75% to 85% seen once. Germline trimming cut 6 bases from V and 5 bases from J; bases unmatched to any gene: 9. The CDR3 is 15 residues long. The germline V gene has CDR1 MNHEY and CDR2 SVGAGI. This TCR derives from a woman between 45 and 60 years old with acute or convalescent COVID-19. Material for sequencing was peripheral blood. J is TRBJ2-3 and V is TRBV6-5, with 9 bases lining up with TRBD1. CDR3 region: CASSLQGAFEDTQYF. Written as DNA, the CDR3 is TGTGCCAGCAGCCTACAGGGGGCGTTTGAAGATACGCAGTATTTT.